This T cell receptor beta chain is from a study of T cells expressing NK-cell markers. The authors generated TCR beta cDNA through 5'RACE template switching with UMIs. Reanalyzing the 5' RACE reads, TCRdb keeps one entry per CDR3 protein, without DNA. Its clone listing holds around 15,000 distinct CDR3 sequences. This CDR3 comprises 13 residues. This chain joins TRBV12-3 or TRBV12-4 and TRBJ2-1. This sequence originates from a man aged 18 to 70 in good health. Sequenced material: blood T cells: a sorted CD56 or NKG2C T cell subset, CD4+ or CD8+ T cells, or bulk PBMC T cells (not recorded which). CDR3 in amino acids: CASSPGSYNEQFF.